This T cell receptor (beta chain) was identified in a study of radiation and T cells in renal cell carcinoma. TCRdb keeps only in-frame clones here, not all; method: immunoSEQ multiplex PCR. The table lists around 4,800 clones, roughly 53% of them singletons, with 45% to 55% in the top ten. Findings and caveats of the study: Irradiated tumors had higher TCR clonality than control tumors.

The treatment here: 15 Gy SBRT to primary tumor, nephrectomy 4 weeks later. Nephrectomy followed 15 Gy stereotactic body radiation by 4 weeks. The table lists this clone with a count of one. The target antigen is unknown. V dropped 6 bases and J dropped 6 bases, with 18 bases sitting between them. Germline values: CDR1 SGHTA, CDR2 FQGNSA. This CDR3 region has 14 residues. The sequence derives from a man aged 55 to 70 with renal cell carcinoma. The specimen was tumor tissue, collected from a patient whose treatment included radiotherapy and nephrectomy. This chain connects TRBV7-2 to TRBJ2-7; D gene uncertain. This CDR3 is CASSKGVNVFEQYF. The CDR3 region has the DNA TGTGCCAGCAGTAAGGGCGTGAACGTCTTCGAGCAGTACTTC.